This T cell receptor beta chain was documented in a study of identifying expanded T cells in peripheral blood. Broader study findings: Over approximately two and four weeks, about 15 and 19 clones changed, versus approximately 1.2 between replicates. Clone count variance between approximately 2-week samples rose with total template count.

This table comes from immunoSEQ multiplex PCR, and its TCRdb copy is limited to in-frame clones, with some not included. This sample carries about 90,000 clones, approximately 83% of them seen once, and the ten largest clones take over 5%. Germline V gene data show CDR1 as SGHNT and CDR2 as YYREEE (reference sequence). The length of the CDR3 is 14 residues. Between the trimmed V and J ends, which lost 5 bases and 4 bases, there was a span of 14 bases. With respect to this clone: Its antigen is still unknown.

Healthy donors had no documented immune events, such as infections, while sampled. The sample taken for sequencing was blood. The chain combines TRBV5-4 with TRBJ2-3; TRBD2 might be the D (6 bases). The TCR was taken from a person aged 18 to 69 in good health. The CDR3 region has the DNA TGTGCCAGCAGATCTCAGCGGAGGGCAGATACGCAGTATTTT. This sequence encodes CASRSQRRADTQYF.